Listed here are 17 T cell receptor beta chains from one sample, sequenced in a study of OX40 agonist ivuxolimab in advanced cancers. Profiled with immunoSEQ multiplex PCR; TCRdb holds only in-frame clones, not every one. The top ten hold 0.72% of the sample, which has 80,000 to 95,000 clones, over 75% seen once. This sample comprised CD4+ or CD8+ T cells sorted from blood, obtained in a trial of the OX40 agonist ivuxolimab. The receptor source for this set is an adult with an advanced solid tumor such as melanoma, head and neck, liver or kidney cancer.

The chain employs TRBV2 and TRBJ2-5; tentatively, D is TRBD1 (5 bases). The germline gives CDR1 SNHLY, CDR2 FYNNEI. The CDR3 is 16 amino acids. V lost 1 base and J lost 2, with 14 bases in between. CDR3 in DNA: TGTGCCAGCAGTGAAGTAGGGGCAGGGAAACAAGAGACCCAGTACTTC. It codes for CASSEVGAGKQETQYF.

CDR3 residues: CASSPAVDTNEKLFF. CDR3 nucleotide sequence: TGTGCCAGTAGTCCCGCTGTGGATACTAATGAAAAACTGTTTTTT. The chain combines TRBV19 with TRBJ1-4; D unclear. Trimming pared 5 bases from V and 2 bases from J, leaving 12 bases between. The CDR3 loop spans 15 amino acids. The germline V gene has CDR1 LNHDA and CDR2 SQIVND (reference sequence). Filled out from reference TRBV19 and TRBJ1-4, the complete variable domain reads DGGITQSPKYLFRKEGQNVTLSCEQNLNHDAMYWYRQDPGQGLRLIYYSQIVNDFQKGDIAEGYSVSREKKESFPLTVTSAQKNPTAFYLCASSPAVDTNEKLFFGSGTQLSVL.

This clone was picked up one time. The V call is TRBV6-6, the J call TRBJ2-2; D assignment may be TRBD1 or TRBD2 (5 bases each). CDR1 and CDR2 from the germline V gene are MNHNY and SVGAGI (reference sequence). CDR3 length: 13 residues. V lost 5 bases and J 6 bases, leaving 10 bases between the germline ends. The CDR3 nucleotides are TGTGCCAGCAGTCACGGGACGGCCGGGGAGCTGTTTTTT. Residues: CASSHGTAGELFF.

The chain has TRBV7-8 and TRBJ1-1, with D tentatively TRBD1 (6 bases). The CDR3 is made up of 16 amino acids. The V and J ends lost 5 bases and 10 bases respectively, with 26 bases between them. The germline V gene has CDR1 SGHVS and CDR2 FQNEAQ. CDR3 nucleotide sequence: TGTGCCAGCAGCCGATTGGAGGGAACAGGGTTCTCGGGAGCTTTCTTT. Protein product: CASSRLEGTGFSGAFF.

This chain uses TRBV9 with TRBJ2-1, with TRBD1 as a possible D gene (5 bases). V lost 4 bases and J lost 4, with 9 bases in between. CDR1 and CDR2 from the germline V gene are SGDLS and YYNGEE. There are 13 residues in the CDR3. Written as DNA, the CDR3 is TGTGCCAGCAGCACTCGACAGTACAATGAGCAGTTCTTC. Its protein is CASSTRQYNEQFF.

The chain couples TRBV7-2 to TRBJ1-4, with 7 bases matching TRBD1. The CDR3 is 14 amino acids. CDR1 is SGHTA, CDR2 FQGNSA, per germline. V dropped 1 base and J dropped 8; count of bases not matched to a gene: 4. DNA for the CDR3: TGTGCCAGCAGCTTAGGTCACAGGGGAGAAAAACTGTTTTTT. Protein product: CASSLGHRGEKLFF.

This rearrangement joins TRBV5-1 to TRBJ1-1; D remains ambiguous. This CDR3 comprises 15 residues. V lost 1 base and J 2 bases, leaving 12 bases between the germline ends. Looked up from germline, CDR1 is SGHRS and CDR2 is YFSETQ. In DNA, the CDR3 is TGCGCCAGCAGCTTGCCCCTCGGGCGAAACACTGAAGCTTTCTTT. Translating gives CASSLPLGRNTEAFF.

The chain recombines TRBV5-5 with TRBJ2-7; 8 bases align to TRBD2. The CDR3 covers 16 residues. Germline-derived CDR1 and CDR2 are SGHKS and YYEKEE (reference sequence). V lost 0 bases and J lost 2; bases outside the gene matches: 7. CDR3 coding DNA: TGTGCCAGCAGCTTGGCCTCTAGCGGGCCCCCCTACGAGCAGTACTTC. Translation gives CASSLASSGPPYEQYF. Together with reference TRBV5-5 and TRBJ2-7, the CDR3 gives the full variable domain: DAGVTQSPTHLIKTRGQQVTLRCSPISGHKSVSWYQQVLGQGPQFIFQYYEKEERGRGNFPDRFSARQFPNYSSELNVNALLLGDSALYLCASSLASSGPPYEQYFGPGTRLTVT.

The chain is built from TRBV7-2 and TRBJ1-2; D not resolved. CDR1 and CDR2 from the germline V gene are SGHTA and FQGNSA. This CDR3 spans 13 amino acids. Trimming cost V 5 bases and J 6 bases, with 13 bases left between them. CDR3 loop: CASSTRSDDGYTF. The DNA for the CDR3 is TGTGCCAGCAGCACCCGGAGCGACGATGGCTACACCTTC.

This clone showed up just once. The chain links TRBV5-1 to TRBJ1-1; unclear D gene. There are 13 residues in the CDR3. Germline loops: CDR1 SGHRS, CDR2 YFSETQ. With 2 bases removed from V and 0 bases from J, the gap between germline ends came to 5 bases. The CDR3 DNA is TGCGCCAGCAGCTTCAGGCTGAACACTGAAGCTTTCTTT. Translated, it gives CASSFRLNTEAFF.

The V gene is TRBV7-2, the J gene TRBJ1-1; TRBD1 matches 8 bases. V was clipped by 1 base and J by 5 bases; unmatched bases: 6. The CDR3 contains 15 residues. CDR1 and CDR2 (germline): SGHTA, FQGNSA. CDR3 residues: CASSLEGQGYTEAFF. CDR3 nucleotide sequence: TGTGCCAGCAGCTTAGAAGGACAGGGATATACTGAAGCTTTCTTT.

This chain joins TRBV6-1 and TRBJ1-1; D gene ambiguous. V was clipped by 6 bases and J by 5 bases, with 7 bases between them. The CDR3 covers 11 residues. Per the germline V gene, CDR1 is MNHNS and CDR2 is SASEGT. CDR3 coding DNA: TGTGCCAGCAGCCCTGGGACTGAAGCTTTCTTT. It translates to CASSPGTEAFF.

The CDR3 sequence: CASSSSLGQGNTIYF. The CDR3 DNA follows: TGTGCCAGCAGTTCCTCCCTGGGACAGGGAAACACCATATATTTT. V usage is TRBV6-5 and J usage is TRBJ1-3, with TRBD1 identical over 7 bases. The J segment lost 4 bases and the V segment lost 4 bases, leaving 7 bases of the junction unmatched. CDR1 is MNHEY, CDR2 SVGAGI, per germline. This CDR3 spans 15 amino acids.

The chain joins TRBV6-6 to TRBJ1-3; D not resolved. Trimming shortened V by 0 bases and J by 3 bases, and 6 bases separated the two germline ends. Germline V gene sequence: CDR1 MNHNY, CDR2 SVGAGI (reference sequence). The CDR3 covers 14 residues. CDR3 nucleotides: TGTGCCAGCAGTTACTCGGGGAATGGAAACACCATATATTTT. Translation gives CASSYSGNGNTIYF.

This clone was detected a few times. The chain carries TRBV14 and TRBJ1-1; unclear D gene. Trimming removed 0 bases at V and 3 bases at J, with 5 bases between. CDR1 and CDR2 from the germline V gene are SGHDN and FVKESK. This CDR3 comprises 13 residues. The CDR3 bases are TGTGCCAGCAGCCAAGAAACCTACACTGAAGCTTTCTTT. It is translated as CASSQETYTEAFF.

The CDR3 coding sequence is TGTGCCAGCAGCCTGGACCTCAATCAGCCCCAGCATTTT. This translates into CASSLDLNQPQHF. The chain has TRBV11-2 and TRBJ1-5; no clear D. Germline assignment: CDR1 SGHAT and CDR2 FQNNGV. V lost 5 bases and J lost 3, with 8 bases in between. The CDR3 is 13 amino acids.

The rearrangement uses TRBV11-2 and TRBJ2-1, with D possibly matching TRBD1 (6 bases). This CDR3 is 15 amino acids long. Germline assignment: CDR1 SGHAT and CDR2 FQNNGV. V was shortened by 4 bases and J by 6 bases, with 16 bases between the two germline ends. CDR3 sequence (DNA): TGTGCCAGCAGCTACACGCAGGGGATAGGCAATGAGCAGTTCTTC. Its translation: CASSYTQGIGNEQFF.